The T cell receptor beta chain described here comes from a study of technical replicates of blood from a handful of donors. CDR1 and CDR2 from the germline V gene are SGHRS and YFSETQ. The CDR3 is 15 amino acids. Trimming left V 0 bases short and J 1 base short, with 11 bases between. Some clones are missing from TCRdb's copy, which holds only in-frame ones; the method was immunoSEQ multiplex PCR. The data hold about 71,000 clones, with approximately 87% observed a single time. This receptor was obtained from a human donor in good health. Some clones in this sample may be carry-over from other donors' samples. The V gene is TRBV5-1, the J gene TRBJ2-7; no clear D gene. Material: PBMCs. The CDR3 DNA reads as TGCGCCAGCAGCTTGGGACATGTCCTGTCCTACGAGCAGTACTTC. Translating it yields CASSLGHVLSYEQYF.